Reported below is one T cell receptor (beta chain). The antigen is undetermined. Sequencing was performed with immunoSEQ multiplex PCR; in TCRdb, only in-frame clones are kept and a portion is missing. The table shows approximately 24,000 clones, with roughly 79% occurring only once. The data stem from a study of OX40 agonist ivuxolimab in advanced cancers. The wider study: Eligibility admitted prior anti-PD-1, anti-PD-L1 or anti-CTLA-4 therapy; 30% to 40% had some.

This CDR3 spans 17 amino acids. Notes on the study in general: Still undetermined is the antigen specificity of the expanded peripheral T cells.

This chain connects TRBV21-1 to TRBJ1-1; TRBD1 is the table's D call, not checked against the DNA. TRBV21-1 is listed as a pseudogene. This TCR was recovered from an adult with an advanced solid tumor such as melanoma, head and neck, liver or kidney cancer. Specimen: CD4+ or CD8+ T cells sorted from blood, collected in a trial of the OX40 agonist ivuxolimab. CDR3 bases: TGTGCCAGCAGCCAGGGACAGCCGGGAATGCTGAACACTGAAGCTTTCTTT. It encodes CASSQGQPGMLNTEAFF.